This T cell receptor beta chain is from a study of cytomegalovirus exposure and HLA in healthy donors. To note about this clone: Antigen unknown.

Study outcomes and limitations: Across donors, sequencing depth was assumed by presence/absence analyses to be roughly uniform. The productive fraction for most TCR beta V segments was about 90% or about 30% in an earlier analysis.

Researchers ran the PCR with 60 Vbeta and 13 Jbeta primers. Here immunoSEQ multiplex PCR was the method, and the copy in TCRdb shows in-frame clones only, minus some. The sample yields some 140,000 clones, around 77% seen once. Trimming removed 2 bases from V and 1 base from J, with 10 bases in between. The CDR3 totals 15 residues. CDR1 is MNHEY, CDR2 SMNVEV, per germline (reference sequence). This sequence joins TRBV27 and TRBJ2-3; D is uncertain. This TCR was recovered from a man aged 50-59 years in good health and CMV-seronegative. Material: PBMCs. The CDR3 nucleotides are TGTGCCAGCAGTTTAGGCCCGTTGGGCACAGATACGCAGTATTTT. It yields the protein CASSLGPLGTDTQYF.